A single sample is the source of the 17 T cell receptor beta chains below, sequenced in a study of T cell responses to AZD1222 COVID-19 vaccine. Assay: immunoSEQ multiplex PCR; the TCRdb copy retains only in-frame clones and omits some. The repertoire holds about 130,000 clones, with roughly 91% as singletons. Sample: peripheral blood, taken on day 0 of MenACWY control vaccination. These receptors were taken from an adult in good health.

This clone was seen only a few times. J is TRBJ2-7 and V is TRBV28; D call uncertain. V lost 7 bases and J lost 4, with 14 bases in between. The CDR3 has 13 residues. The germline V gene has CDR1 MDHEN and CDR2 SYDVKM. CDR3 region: CASTPRMAYEQYV. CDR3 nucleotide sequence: TGTGCCAGCACCCCCCGGATGGCGTACGAGCAGTACGTC.

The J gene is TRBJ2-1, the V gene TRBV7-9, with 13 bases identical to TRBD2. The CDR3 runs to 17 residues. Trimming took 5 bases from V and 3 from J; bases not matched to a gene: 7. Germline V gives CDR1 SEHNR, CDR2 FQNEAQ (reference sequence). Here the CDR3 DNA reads TGTGCCAGCAGCCCCGGACTAGCGGGAGCCATCTACAATGAGCAGTTCTTC. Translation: CASSPGLAGAIYNEQFF.

In DNA, the CDR3 is TGTGCCAGCTCACCAATTAACGGGAACACTGAAGCTTTCTTT. It encodes CASSPINGNTEAFF. The rearrangement links TRBV18 to TRBJ1-1; D is unclear. With 2 bases removed from V and 1 base from J, the gap between germline ends came to 8 bases. Germline assignment: CDR1 KGHSH and CDR2 LQKENI. This CDR3 comprises 14 residues. Using reference TRBV18 and TRBJ1-1 for the parts outside the CDR3, the full variable domain is NAGVMQNPRHLVRRRGQEARLRCSPMKGHSHVYWYRQLPEEGLKFMVYLQKENIIDESGMPKERFSAEFPKEGPSILRIQQVVRGDSAAYFCASSPINGNTEAFFGQGTRLTVV.

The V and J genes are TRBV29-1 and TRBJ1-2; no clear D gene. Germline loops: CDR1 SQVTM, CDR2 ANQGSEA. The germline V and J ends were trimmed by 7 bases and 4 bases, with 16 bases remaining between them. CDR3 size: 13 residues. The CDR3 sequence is CSALDHPIYGYTF. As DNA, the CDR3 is TGCAGCGCTTTGGACCACCCTATCTATGGCTACACCTTC.

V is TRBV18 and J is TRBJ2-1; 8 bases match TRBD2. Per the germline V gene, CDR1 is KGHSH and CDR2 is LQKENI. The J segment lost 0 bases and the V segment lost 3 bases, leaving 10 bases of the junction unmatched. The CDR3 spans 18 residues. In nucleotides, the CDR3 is TGTGCCAGCTCACCCGGAGGACTAGCTCTGAGCTCCTACAATGAGCAGTTCTTC. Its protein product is CASSPGGLALSSYNEQFF.

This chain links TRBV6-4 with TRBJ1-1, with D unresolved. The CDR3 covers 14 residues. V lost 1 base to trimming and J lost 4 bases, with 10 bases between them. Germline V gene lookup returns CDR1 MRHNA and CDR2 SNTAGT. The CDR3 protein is CASSDLAGSTEAFF. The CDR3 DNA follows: TGTGCCAGCAGTGACTTGGCCGGGAGCACTGAAGCTTTCTTT.

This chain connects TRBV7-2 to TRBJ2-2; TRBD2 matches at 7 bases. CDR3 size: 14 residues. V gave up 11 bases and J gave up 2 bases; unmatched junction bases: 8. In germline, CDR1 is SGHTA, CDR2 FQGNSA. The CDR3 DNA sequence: TGTGCCTCCATCCCGGGACTAAACACCGGGGAGCTGTTTTTT. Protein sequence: CASIPGLNTGELFF.

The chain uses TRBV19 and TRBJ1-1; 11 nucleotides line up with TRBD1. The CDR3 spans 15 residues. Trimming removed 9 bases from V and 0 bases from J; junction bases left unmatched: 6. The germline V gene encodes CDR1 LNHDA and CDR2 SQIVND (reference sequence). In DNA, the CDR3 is TGTGCCAGCGGGGGACAGGGGGTAATGAACACTGAAGCTTTCTTT. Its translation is CASGGQGVMNTEAFF.

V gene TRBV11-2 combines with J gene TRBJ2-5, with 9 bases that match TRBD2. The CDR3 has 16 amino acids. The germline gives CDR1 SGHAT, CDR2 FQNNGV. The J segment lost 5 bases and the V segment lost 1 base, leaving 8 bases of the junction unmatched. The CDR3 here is CASSLVGIAGVETQYF. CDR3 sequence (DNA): TGTGCCAGCAGCTTAGTTGGGATAGCGGGAGTGGAGACCCAGTACTTC.

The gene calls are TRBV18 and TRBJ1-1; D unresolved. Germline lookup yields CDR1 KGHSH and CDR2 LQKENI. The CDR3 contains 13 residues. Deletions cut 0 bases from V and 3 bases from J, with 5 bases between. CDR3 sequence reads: CASSPPGYTEAFF. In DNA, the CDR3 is TGTGCCAGCTCACCACCCGGCTACACTGAAGCTTTCTTT.

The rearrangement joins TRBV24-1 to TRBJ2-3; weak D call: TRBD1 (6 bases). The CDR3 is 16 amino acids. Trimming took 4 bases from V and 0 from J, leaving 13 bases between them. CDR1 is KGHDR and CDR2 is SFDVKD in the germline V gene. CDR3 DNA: TGTGCCACCAGTGAACCTCAGGGGTCTAGCACAGATACGCAGTATTTT. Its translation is CATSEPQGSSTDTQYF.

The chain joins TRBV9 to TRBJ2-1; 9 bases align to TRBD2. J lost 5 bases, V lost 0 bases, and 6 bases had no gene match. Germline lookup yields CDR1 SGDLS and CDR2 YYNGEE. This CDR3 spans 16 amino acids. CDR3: CASSVVSSGGNNEQFF. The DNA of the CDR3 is TGTGCCAGCAGCGTAGTATCGAGCGGGGGGAACAATGAGCAGTTCTTC.

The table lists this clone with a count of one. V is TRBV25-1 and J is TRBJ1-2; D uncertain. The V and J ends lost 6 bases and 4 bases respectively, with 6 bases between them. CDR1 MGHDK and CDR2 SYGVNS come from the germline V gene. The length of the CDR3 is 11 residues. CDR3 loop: CASRGSYGYTF. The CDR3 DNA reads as TGTGCCAGCAGGGGCAGCTATGGCTACACCTTC.

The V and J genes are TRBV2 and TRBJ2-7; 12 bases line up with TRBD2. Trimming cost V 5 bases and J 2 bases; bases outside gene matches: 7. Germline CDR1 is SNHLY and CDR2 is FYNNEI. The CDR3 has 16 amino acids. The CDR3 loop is CASSTLAGGPAYEQYV. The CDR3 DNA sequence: TGTGCCAGCAGTACTCTAGCGGGGGGGCCGGCCTACGAGCAGTACGTC.

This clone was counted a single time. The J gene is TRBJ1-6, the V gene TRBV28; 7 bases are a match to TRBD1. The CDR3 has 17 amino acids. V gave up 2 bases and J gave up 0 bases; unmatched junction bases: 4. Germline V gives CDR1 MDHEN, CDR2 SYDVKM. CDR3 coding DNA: TGTGCCAGCAGTTTACGAGGACAGGTCTCCTATAATTCACCCCTCCACTTT. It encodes CASSLRGQVSYNSPLHF.

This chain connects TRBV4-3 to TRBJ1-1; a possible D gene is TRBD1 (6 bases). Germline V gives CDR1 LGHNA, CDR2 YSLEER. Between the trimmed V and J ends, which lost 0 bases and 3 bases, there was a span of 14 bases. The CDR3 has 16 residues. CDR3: CASSQDRGRGDTEAFF. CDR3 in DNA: TGCGCCAGCAGCCAAGATCGTGGCAGGGGAGACACTGAAGCTTTCTTT.

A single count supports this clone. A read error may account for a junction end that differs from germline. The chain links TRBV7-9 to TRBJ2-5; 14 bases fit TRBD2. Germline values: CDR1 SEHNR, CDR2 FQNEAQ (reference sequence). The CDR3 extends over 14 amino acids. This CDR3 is CASSPGGTSGSCNF. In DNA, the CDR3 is TGTGCCAGCAGCCCCGGTGGGACTAGCGGGAGTTGTAACTTC.